The rows below give T cell receptor beta chains drawn from one sample of a study of T-cell reconstitution after alpha-beta-depleted transplantation in children. TCRdb re-analysed the PCR reads in MiXCR, keeping a single row per CDR3 protein. This sample has fewer than 120,000 distinct CDR3 sequences, with 10% found just once. The sample in question was PBMCs from the stem cell graft donor, obtained from the stem cell graft. All receptors come from a human donor who donated a stem cell graft to a child with acute lymphoblastic leukemia. The CDR3 runs from the conserved cysteine through the conserved F or W. The D gene is left open where the match is weak. Size is stated for part of the rows, as once, few or many counts, or as a class when the clone is expanded.

cdr3_length d_call clone_size j_call v_call cdr3_aa cdr3_nt
13 NA once TRBJ2-3 TRBV5-4 CASSTAPTDTQYF TGTGCCAGCAGCACCGCTCCCACAGATACGCAGTATTTT
19 TRBD2 many TRBJ2-7 TRBV20-1 CSARDHLGLAGGEVYEQYF TGCAGTGCTAGAGATCATTTGGGACTAGCGGGGGGAGAGGTCTACGAGCAGTACTTC
12 NA many TRBJ1-1 TRBV6-6 CASSPTGAEAFF TGTGCCAGCAGTCCCACGGGAGCTGAAGCTTTCTTT
16 TRBD1 many TRBJ1-6 TRBV29-1 CSVEDARDRGPPMIFF TGCAGCGTTGAAGATGCTCGGGACAGGGGGCCCCCAATGATCTTTTTT
15 TRBD1 many TRBJ1-1 TRBV9 CASSPGTGLDTEAFF TGTGCCAGCAGCCCGGGGACAGGGTTGGACACTGAAGCTTTCTTT
16 TRBD1 many TRBJ1-4 TRBV15 CATSRVVRTGGEKLFF TGTGCCACCAGCAGGGTCGTCAGGACAGGGGGCGAAAAACTGTTTTTT
14 TRBD1 many TRBJ1-1 TRBV7-6 CASSHRTGNTEAFF TGTGCCAGCAGCCACCGGACAGGGAACACTGAAGCTTTCTTT
16 TRBD2 NA TRBJ2-1 TRBV18 CASSPVKAGGSYEQFF TGTGCCAGCTCACCGGTCAAAGCGGGGGGTAGTTATGAGCAGTTCTTC
20 TRBD1 NA TRBJ1-3 TRBV4-3 CASSQDQGQGSLSSGNTIYF TGCGCCAGCAGCCAAGATCAGGGACAGGGGTCCCTCAGCTCTGGAAACACCATATATTTT
17 TRBD1 few TRBJ2-5 TRBV6-2/TRBV6-3 CASSYNQMGQGGETQYF TGTGCCAGCAGTTATAATCAAATGGGACAGGGCGGAGAGACCCAGTACTTC
14 NA many TRBJ2-3 TRBV10-2 CASRASFGTDTQYF TGCGCCAGCAGAGCTAGCTTCGGCACAGATACGCAGTATTTT
15 NA many TRBJ1-5 TRBV30 CAWSTGALSNQPQHF TGTGCCTGGAGTACGGGAGCTCTTAGCAATCAGCCCCAGCATTTT
18 NA many TRBJ2-4 TRBV5-1 CASSLAAWGGALRVIQYF TGCGCCAGCAGCTTGGCCGCGTGGGGGGGGGCCCTGCGTGTCATTCAGTACTTC
13 NA many TRBJ1-1 TRBV6-2/TRBV6-3 CASRQGRNTEAFF TGTGCCAGCAGACAGGGAAGAAACACTGAAGCTTTCTTT
14 TRBD2 many TRBJ2-5 TRBV9 CASSGERGGETQYF TGTGCCAGCAGCGGCGAGCGGGGGGGAGAGACCCAGTACTTC
15 NA many TRBJ1-2 TRBV6-2/TRBV6-3 CASSYSTGFGRGYTF TGTGCCAGCAGTTACTCAACGGGATTTGGCAGAGGCTACACCTTC
15 NA many TRBJ2-3 TRBV5-1 CASSFKGSSTDTQYF TGCGCCAGCAGCTTCAAGGGTTCTAGCACAGATACGCAGTATTTT
15 TRBD1 many TRBJ2-7 TRBV27 CASRLDAGTAYEQYF TGTGCCAGCAGACTAGATGCCGGGACAGCCTACGAGCAGTACTTC
14 NA many TRBJ2-7 TRBV5-1 CASSPWAGAYEQYF TGCGCCAGCAGCCCCTGGGCAGGAGCCTACGAGCAGTACTTC
16 TRBD1 many TRBJ1-2 TRBV5-1 CASSFNPGQELHGYTF TGCGCCAGCAGTTTCAATCCGGGACAGGAGCTCCATGGCTACACCTTC